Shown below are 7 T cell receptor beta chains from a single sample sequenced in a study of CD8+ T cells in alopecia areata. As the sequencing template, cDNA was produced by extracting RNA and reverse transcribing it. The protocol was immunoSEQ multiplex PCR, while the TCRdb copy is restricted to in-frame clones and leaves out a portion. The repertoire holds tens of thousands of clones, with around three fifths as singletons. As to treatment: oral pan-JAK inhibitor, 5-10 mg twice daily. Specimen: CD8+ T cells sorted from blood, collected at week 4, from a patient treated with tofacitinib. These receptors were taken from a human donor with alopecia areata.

CDR3 amino acids: CATLPDTDTQYF. The CDR3 coding sequence is TGTGCCACATTGCCCGACACAGATACGCAGTATTTT. The chain has TRBV6-6 and TRBJ2-3, with no clear D. The CDR3 has 12 residues. Germline CDR1 reads MNHNY; CDR2 reads SVGAGI (reference sequence). V was pared by 10 bases and J by 2 bases, with 10 bases between.

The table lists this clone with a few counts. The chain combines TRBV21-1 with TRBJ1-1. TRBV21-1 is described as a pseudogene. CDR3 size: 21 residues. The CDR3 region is CASSTVTHHRKNVRAGTEAFF. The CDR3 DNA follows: TGTGCCAGCAGCACCGTGACACACCATAGAAAAAATGTCCGTGCGGGGACTGAAGCTTTCTTT.

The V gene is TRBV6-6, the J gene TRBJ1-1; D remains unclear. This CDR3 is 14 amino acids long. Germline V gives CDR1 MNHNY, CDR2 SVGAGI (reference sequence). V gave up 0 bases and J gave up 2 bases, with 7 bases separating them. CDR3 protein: CASSYSAGNTEAFF. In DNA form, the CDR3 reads TGTGCCAGCAGTTACTCGGCCGGAAACACTGAAGCTTTCTTT.

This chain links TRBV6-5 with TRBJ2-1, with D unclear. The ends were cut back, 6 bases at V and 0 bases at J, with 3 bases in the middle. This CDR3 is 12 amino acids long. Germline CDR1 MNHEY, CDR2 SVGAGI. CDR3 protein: CASSRSYNEQFF. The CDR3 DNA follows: TGTGCCAGCAGCCGCTCCTACAATGAGCAGTTCTTC.

CDR3 sequence reads: CATSREPLSSYEQYF. The DNA of the CDR3 is TGTGCCACCAGCAGAGAACCACTTAGCTCCTACGAGCAGTACTTC. V usage is TRBV15 and J usage is TRBJ2-7, with unresolved D. The CDR3 runs 15 residues. Trimming pared 0 bases from V and 0 bases from J, leaving 9 bases between. Germline lookup yields CDR1 LNHNV and CDR2 YYDKDF (reference sequence).

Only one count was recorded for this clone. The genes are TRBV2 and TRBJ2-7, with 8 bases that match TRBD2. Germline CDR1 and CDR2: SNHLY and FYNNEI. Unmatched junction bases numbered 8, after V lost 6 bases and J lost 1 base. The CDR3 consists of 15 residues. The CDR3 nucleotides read TGTGCCAGCAGCGACTTTGCGGGGGGTTCCTACGAGCAGTACTTC. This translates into CASSDFAGGSYEQYF.

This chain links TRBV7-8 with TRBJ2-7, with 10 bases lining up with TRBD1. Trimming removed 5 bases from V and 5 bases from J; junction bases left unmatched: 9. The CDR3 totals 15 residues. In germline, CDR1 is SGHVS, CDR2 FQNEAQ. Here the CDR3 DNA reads TGTGCCAGCAGCCCAATTTTGGGGACAGGGGACGAGCAGTACTTC. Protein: CASSPILGTGDEQYF.